This is a list of T cell receptor beta chains from one sample in a study of blood T cell repertoires in COVID-19. Using immunoSEQ multiplex PCR, the repertoire was profiled, and TCRdb retains in-frame clones only, with some absent. The data show under 300,000 clones, roughly four fifths seen once. Sequencing was done on a sample of PBMCs or T cells enriched from blood (not recorded which). These receptors came from a man between 45 and 60 years old who had recovered from COVID-19. Each CDR3 is given with its conserved first and last residue. The D gene is left open where the match is weak. Expanded clones are given a class, and other clones once, few, many or no size at all.

15	TRBD2	TRBV4-3	.	TRBJ2-1	CASSPSRGEEEEQFF	TGCGCCAGCAGCCCCTCCCGGGGGGAGGAGGAGGAGCAGTTCTTC
14	TRBD1	TRBV5-4	.	TRBJ1-2	CASSSTQGDYGYTF	TGTGCCAGCAGCTCTACACAGGGGGACTATGGCTACACCTTC
12	.	TRBV15	.	TRBJ1-5	CATSVGNQPQHF	TGTGCCACCAGCGTCGGCAATCAGCCCCAGCATTTT
14	.	TRBV7-2	.	TRBJ1-2	CASPLGTTAYGYTF	TGTGCCAGCCCACTCGGAACCACAGCATATGGCTACACCTTC
17	TRBD1	TRBV18	.	TRBJ1-2	CASSPLETLNRGDGYTF	TGTGCCAGCTCACCTCTTGAGACACTGAACAGGGGAGACGGCTACACCTTC
15	.	TRBV30	.	TRBJ2-4	CAWSTGGGGKNIQYF	TGTGCCTGGAGTACCGGAGGGGGGGGTAAAAACATTCAGTACTTC
15	.	TRBV11-2	.	TRBJ1-1	CASSSTAFMNTEAFF	TGTGCCAGCAGCTCGACAGCTTTCATGAACACTGAAGCTTTCTTT
15	TRBD2	TRBV27	.	TRBJ2-3	CASSRTRSNSYTQYF	TGTGCCAGCAGCCGGACTAGATCTAATTCCTATACGCAGTATTTT
11	.	TRBV6-4	.	TRBJ2-1	CATSSYNEQFF	TGTGCCACGAGCTCCTACAATGAGCAGTTCTTC
15	.	TRBV5-1	.	TRBJ2-3	CASSLGGAFSDTQYF	TGCGCCAGCAGTTTAGGGGGGGCATTCTCAGATACGCAGTATTTT
17	TRBD1	TRBV28	.	TRBJ2-7	CASSSRGPQGSSYEQYF	TGTGCCAGCAGTTCCAGGGGGCCCCAAGGGTCCTCCTACGAGCAGTACTTC
14	.	TRBV6-5	.	TRBJ1-6	CASIYSLYNSPLHF	TGTGCCAGCATTTATAGCCTCTATAATTCACCCCTCCACTTT
13	.	TRBV5-6	.	TRBJ2-7	CASSFQGPWEQYF	TGTGCCAGCAGCTTTCAGGGTCCGTGGGAGCAGTACTTC
13	.	TRBV2	.	TRBJ1-2	CASSDSGVHGYTF	TGTGCCAGCAGTGATTCGGGGGTCCATGGCTACACCTTC
16	.	TRBV5-4	few	TRBJ2-7	CASSLKDGRGVYEQYF	TGTGCCAGCAGCCTGAAGGACGGGAGAGGGGTATACGAGCAGTACTTC
15	.	TRBV6-5	.	TRBJ1-2	CASSYHAGDHYGYTF	TGTGCCAGCAGTTACCATGCGGGGGACCACTATGGCTACACCTTC
13	.	TRBV12-3/TRBV12-4	.	TRBJ1-1	CASSLYRDTEAFF	TGTGCCAGCAGTCTTTACAGGGACACTGAAGCTTTCTTT